This entry is about one T cell receptor beta chain. Its antigen is unknown. The data stem from a study of Ad26.COV2.S vaccination and SARS-CoV-2 variants. Study-level points and caveats: Those who received vaccine or placebo ended up with similar non-spike TCR breadth. Breadth and depth estimates from TCRs may understate total T cell responses.

Sequencing was performed with immunoSEQ multiplex PCR; in TCRdb, only in-frame clones are kept and a portion is missing. The sample records about 140,000 clones, more than 80% being singletons. Trimming shortened V by 5 bases and J by 8 bases, and 15 bases separated the two germline ends. Germline V gene lookup returns CDR1 SGHTA and CDR2 FQGNSA. The CDR3 sequence is 13 residues long. The TCR comes from a human donor who had recovered from COVID-19. The material sequenced was peripheral blood, taken after recovery from COVID-19. The rearrangement uses TRBV7-2 and TRBJ1-2; D is ambiguous. CDR3 residues: CASSPTGVGGYTF. The CDR3 nucleotides are TGTGCCAGCAGCCCTACCGGCGTGGGGGGCTACACCTTC.